This TCR beta chain was identified in a study of blood T cells in healthy people across ages. Looked up from germline, CDR1 is SNHLY and CDR2 is FYNNEI. The junction had 15 bases not matched to a gene; V was cut back by 3 bases and J by 7 bases. CDR3 length: 17 residues. A second PCR, run for about 7 to 12 cycles, used a sample-barcoded 5' primer plus a J-beta primer mix. TCRdb itself ran the 5' RACE reads through MiXCR, one entry per CDR3 protein. The sample shows 780,000 or so distinct CDR3 sequences, roughly three fifths of them seen only once. This clonotype was counted between two and nine times.

The TCR comes from a man in his forties in good health. The chain has TRBV2 and TRBJ2-5, with 9 bases fitting TRBD2. Sequenced: blood. The CDR3: CASSDASGARGAVTQYF. DNA for the CDR3: TGTGCCAGCAGTGATGCTAGCGGGGCCCGAGGGGCGGTGACCCAGTACTTC. Filled out from reference TRBV2 and TRBJ2-5, the complete variable domain reads EPEVTQTPSHQVTQMGQEVILRCVPISNHLYFYWYRQILGQKVEFLVSFYNNEISEKSEIFDDQFSVERPDGSNFTLKIRSTKLEDSAMYFCASSDASGARGAVTQYFGPGTRLLVL.